These T cell receptor beta chains were read from a single sample in a study of shared clonotypes between healthy human individuals. Profiling relied on immunoSEQ multiplex PCR, and the TCRdb table lists in-frame clones only, not all of them. The repertoire consists of about 1.5 million clones, with approximately 97% occurring once and the leading ten covering approximately 1%. The material sequenced was naive CD4+ T cells sorted from blood. The receptors here all came from a man between 25 and 39 years old in good health. CDR3s include the opening cysteine and the closing phenylalanine or tryptophan. The D gene is left open where the match is weak. Some rows mark clone size as missing; the rest say once, few, many or name a class of expanded clone.

J gene,V gene,D gene,CDR3 length,clone size,CDR3 protein,CDR3 DNA
TRBJ1-3,TRBV15,NA,13,NA,CATSRVGGNTIYF,TGTGCCACCAGCAGAGTGGGCGGAAACACCATATATTTT
TRBJ2-1,TRBV5-1,TRBD2,17,NA,CASSFLAGGNSYNEQFF,TGCGCCAGCAGCTTCCTAGCGGGAGGGAACTCCTACAATGAGCAGTTCTTC
TRBJ1-3,TRBV28,NA,15,NA,CASSLYRESGNTIYF,TGTGCCAGCAGTTTATACAGGGAGTCTGGAAACACCATATATTTT
TRBJ2-2,TRBV28,TRBD1,15,NA,CASSPGTVNTGELFF,TGTGCCAGCAGCCCCGGGACAGTGAACACCGGGGAGCTGTTTTTT
TRBJ2-1,TRBV28,NA,15,NA,CASNLGGVSYNEQFF,TGTGCCAGCAATCTTGGAGGGGTATCCTACAATGAGCAGTTCTTC
TRBJ2-2,TRBV5-4,TRBD1,16,NA,CASSGGQNQGSGELFF,TGTGCCAGCAGCGGGGGACAGAACCAGGGTTCCGGGGAGCTGTTTTTT
TRBJ1-4,TRBV27,NA,15,NA,CASSLTGTINEKLFF,TGTGCCAGCAGTTTAACTGGGACCATTAATGAAAAACTGTTTTTT
TRBJ2-7,TRBV7-9,NA,16,NA,CASSFRVVGGTYEQYF,TGTGCCAGCAGCTTTCGCGTCGTGGGCGGCACCTACGAGCAGTACTTC
TRBJ2-1,TRBV27,NA,17,NA,CASSLGDSVHIYNEQFF,TGTGCCAGCAGTTTAGGAGACAGCGTACACATCTACAATGAGCAGTTCTTC
TRBJ1-2,TRBV7-2,NA,14,NA,CASSFPGRGYGYTF,TGTGCCAGCAGCTTTCCGGGGAGAGGCTATGGCTACACCTTC
TRBJ2-7,TRBV30,NA,13,NA,CAWRPWRGYEQYF,TGTGCCTGGAGACCCTGGAGGGGCTACGAGCAGTACTTC
TRBJ1-4,TRBV6-5,NA,15,NA,CASSPQGVGDEKLFF,TGTGCCAGCAGTCCTCAAGGGGTGGGAGATGAAAAACTGTTTTTT
TRBJ1-4,TRBV6-6,TRBD1,16,NA,CASSALQGLDNEKLFF,TGTGCCAGCAGTGCCTTACAGGGGTTGGATAATGAAAAACTGTTTTTT
TRBJ2-1,TRBV19,TRBD1,15,NA,CASSQGAGPYNEQFF,TGTGCCAGTAGTCAGGGGGCCGGTCCCTACAATGAGCAGTTCTTC
TRBJ2-1,TRBV27,TRBD1,15,NA,CASAPGGAGWNEQFF,TGTGCCAGCGCACCAGGGGGCGCAGGGTGGAATGAGCAGTTCTTC
TRBJ2-7,TRBV5-1,TRBD1,14,NA,CASSLRTGTYEQYF,TGCGCCAGCAGCTTGCGGACAGGGACCTACGAGCAGTACTTC
TRBJ2-7,TRBV6-5,NA,14,NA,CASRRGTAHYEQYF,TGTGCCAGCAGACGCGGGACAGCCCACTACGAGCAGTACTTC
TRBJ2-2,TRBV10-1,NA,13,NA,CASSESISGELFF,TGCGCCAGCAGTGAGTCGATTAGCGGGGAGCTGTTTTTT
TRBJ2-2,TRBV18,NA,14,NA,CASSPSADTGELFF,TGTGCCAGCTCACCTTCGGCAGACACCGGGGAGCTGTTTTTT
TRBJ1-2,TRBV27,NA,15,NA,CASSLYRGAGYGYTF,TGTGCCAGCAGTTTATACCGGGGGGCAGGCTATGGCTACACCTTC
TRBJ2-2,TRBV7-8,NA,17,NA,CASSLVGAGLGTGELFF,TGTGCCAGCAGCTTAGTAGGCGCAGGGTTGGGCACCGGGGAGCTGTTTTTT
TRBJ2-3,TRBV4-3,NA,13,NA,CASSPSGTDTQYF,TGCGCCAGCAGCCCCAGCGGCACAGATACGCAGTATTTT
TRBJ1-5,TRBV7-2,NA,14,NA,CASSLSGGGQPQHF,TGTGCCAGCAGCTTGTCCGGGGGCGGTCAGCCCCAGCATTTT
TRBJ1-1,TRBV15,NA,17,NA,CATSREVGRLPSTEAFF,TGTGCCACCAGCAGAGAAGTAGGACGGCTCCCCTCCACTGAAGCTTTCTTT
TRBJ2-7,TRBV28,NA,14,NA,CASRGLGSTYEQYF,TGTGCCAGCAGGGGTTTGGGGAGTACCTACGAGCAGTACTTC
TRBJ2-5,TRBV21-1,NA,16,NA,CASSNRRGGDQETQYF,TGTGCCAGCAGCAACCGCAGGGGGGGGGACCAAGAGACCCAGTACTTC
TRBJ1-4,TRBV29-1,TRBD1,14,NA,CSVFSGQGDEKLFF,TGCAGCGTGTTTTCGGGACAGGGGGACGAAAAACTGTTTTTT
TRBJ2-1,TRBV19,TRBD2,18,once,CASSIGNTGLGAYNEQFF,TGTGCCAGTAGTATAGGCAACACCGGACTAGGAGCCTACAATGAGCAGTTCTTC
TRBJ2-2,TRBV5-4,NA,15,NA,CASSLLAGGTGELFF,TGTGCCAGCAGCTTGTTGGCGGGCGGGACCGGGGAGCTGTTTTTT
TRBJ2-2,TRBV28,NA,14,NA,CASLTRRVTGELFF,TGTGCCAGCCTGACCCGGAGGGTCACCGGGGAGCTGTTTTTT
TRBJ1-4,TRBV7-2,TRBD1,14,NA,CASSLDRGGEKLFF,TGTGCCAGCAGCTTAGACAGGGGTGGCGAAAAACTGTTTTTT
TRBJ1-1,TRBV5-1,NA,15,NA,CASSLLGQISTEAFF,TGCGCCAGCAGCTTGCTCGGACAGATATCCACTGAAGCTTTCTTT
TRBJ2-5,TRBV5-1,TRBD2,15,NA,CASSALAGVQETQYF,TGCGCCAGCAGCGCCCTAGCGGGAGTACAAGAGACCCAGTACTTC
TRBJ1-4,TRBV4-2,NA,20,once,CASSQGLHRRIDGRREKLFF,TGTGCCAGCAGCCAAGGTCTCCATCGAAGAATTGACGGGCGTAGGGAAAAACTGTTTTTT
TRBJ2-1,TRBV11-2,NA,15,NA,CASINIQASYNEQFF,TGTGCCAGCATCAATATTCAAGCAAGTTACAATGAGCAGTTCTTC
TRBJ1-2,TRBV11-1,NA,12,NA,CASSLGRFGYTF,TGTGCCAGCAGCTTGGGCAGGTTCGGCTACACCTTC
TRBJ1-1,TRBV9,NA,14,NA,CASSVGPIGTEAFF,TGTGCCAGCAGCGTAGGACCCATTGGGACTGAAGCTTTCTTT
TRBJ2-1,TRBV4-1,TRBD2,14,NA,CASSQDEASGEQFF,TGCGCCAGCAGCCAAGATGAAGCTAGCGGCGAGCAGTTCTTC
TRBJ2-1,TRBV5-1,NA,14,NA,CASSLGPGYNEQFF,TGCGCCAGCAGCTTGGGCCCCGGCTACAATGAGCAGTTCTTC
TRBJ2-1,TRBV29-1,NA,11,NA,CSVMGSNEQFF,TGCAGCGTCATGGGTAGCAATGAGCAGTTCTTC